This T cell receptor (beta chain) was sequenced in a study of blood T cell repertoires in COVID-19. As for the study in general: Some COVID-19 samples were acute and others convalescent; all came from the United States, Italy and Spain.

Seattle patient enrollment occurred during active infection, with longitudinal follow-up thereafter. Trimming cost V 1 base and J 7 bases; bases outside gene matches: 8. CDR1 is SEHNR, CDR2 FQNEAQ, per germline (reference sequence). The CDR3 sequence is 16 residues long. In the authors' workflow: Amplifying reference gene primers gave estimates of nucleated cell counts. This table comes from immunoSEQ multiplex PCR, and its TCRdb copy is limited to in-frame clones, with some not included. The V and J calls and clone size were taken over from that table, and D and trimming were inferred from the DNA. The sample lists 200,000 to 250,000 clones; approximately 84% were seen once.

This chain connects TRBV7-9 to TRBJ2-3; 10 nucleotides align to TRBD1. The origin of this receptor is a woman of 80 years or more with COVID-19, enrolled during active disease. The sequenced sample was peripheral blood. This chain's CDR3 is CASSLGQGQGKNTQYF. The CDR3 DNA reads TGTGCCAGCAGCTTAGGTCAGGGACAGGGGAAGAATACGCAGTATTTT.